This entry lists 12 T cell receptor beta chains sequenced from one sample in a study of circulating and synovial CD4+ cells in juvenile arthritis. Method: immunoSEQ multiplex PCR; TCRdb's copy keeps in-frame clones and lacks some. The sample has some 30,000 clones, roughly 95% seen once. Sequencing was done on a sample of CD4+ T cells from blood. Receptors were obtained from a human donor with juvenile idiopathic arthritis.

The V and J genes are TRBV28 and TRBJ2-1, with 9 bases identical to TRBD2. The CDR3 contains 14 residues. V gave up 6 bases and J gave up 5 bases; unmatched junction bases: 5. The V gene's germline CDR1 is MDHEN and CDR2 SYDVKM. The CDR3, as DNA: TGTGCCAGCAGCCTAATAGCGGGAGACAATGAGCAGTTCTTC. Translated: CASSLIAGDNEQFF.

On this clone itself: At one end, the junction sequence differs from germline, possibly due to a read error. This chain joins TRBV2 and TRBJ1-2; no clear D gene. The CDR3 has 10 amino acids. The germline V gene has CDR1 SNHLY and CDR2 FYNNEI. CDR3 residues: CASSPGWPLF. CDR3 in DNA: TGTGCCAGCAGTCCCGGGTGGCCCCTTTTC.

This sequence joins TRBV25-1 and TRBJ2-6; the D gene is possibly TRBD1 (6 bases). The germline V gene has CDR1 MGHDK and CDR2 SYGVNS. V dropped 4 bases and J dropped 4 bases, with 14 bases sitting between them. CDR3 length equals 16 residues. The DNA of the CDR3 is TGTGCCAGCAGTGGGTGGGGGCGCACAGGGGCCAACGTCCTGACTTTC. This encodes CASSGWGRTGANVLTF.

The chain is built from TRBV23-1 and TRBJ2-7; a weak D match, TRBD1 (5 bases). TRBV23-1 is flagged as an ORF with uncertain function. V dropped 1 base and J dropped 5 bases, with 15 bases sitting between them. The length of the CDR3 is 15 residues. CDR3 amino acids: CASSQLGPSCHEQYF. CDR3 in DNA: TGCGCCAGCAGTCAATTGGGGCCTTCCTGCCACGAGCAGTACTTC.

V gene TRBV27 combines with J gene TRBJ2-7, with TRBD2 matching over 8 bases. The V and J ends lost 2 bases and 3 bases, in that order; junction bases with no gene match: 18. The CDR3 contains 19 residues. Germline CDR1 and CDR2: MNHEY and SMNVEV (reference sequence). Written as DNA, the CDR3 is TGTGCCAGCAGTTTAAGTAGATTGGTGAGAGCGGGAGTTTTCTACGAGCAGTACTTC. Protein: CASSLSRLVRAGVFYEQYF.

The chain has TRBV27 and TRBJ1-3, with 7 bases that match TRBD1. V was pared by 2 bases and J by 4 bases, with 5 bases of the junction left unmatched. The germline CDR1 and CDR2 sequences are MNHEY and SMNVEV (reference sequence). The CDR3 is made up of 15 amino acids. This chain's CDR3 is CASSLGRGRGNTIYF. The CDR3, as DNA: TGTGCCAGCAGTTTAGGAAGGGGGCGAGGAAACACCATATATTTT.

The sample holds one count of this clone. The chain recombines TRBV30 with TRBJ2-1; 10 bases map to TRBD2. Trimming removed 4 bases from V and 3 bases from J; junction bases left unmatched: 15. Germline assignment: CDR1 GTSNPN and CDR2 SVGIG (reference sequence). The CDR3 covers 18 residues. The CDR3 DNA is TGTGCCTGGATTAGGGAGCTAGCGGGAGAGGCGCGCTACAATGAGCAGTTCTTC. Translation: CAWIRELAGEARYNEQFF.

Worth noting for this clone: Compared with germline, one end of the junction differs, possibly owing to a read error. The genes are TRBV29-1 and TRBJ2-1, with 15 bases identical to TRBD2. The CDR3 sequence is 11 residues long. Germline-derived CDR1 and CDR2 are SQVTM and ANQGSEA. The CDR3 nucleotides read TGCAGCGTCGGACTAGCGGGAGGGCTACTCTTC. The encoded protein is CSVGLAGGLLF.

The V gene is TRBV28, the J gene TRBJ2-5; 9 nucleotides align to TRBD2. This CDR3 is built from 18 residues. After removal of 3 bases from V and 4 bases from J, the junction contained 15 bases not matched to a gene. Germline V gene sequence: CDR1 MDHEN, CDR2 SYDVKM. In DNA form, the CDR3 reads TGTGCCAGCAGTTTGAGGGTAGCGGGAGTACAGTTTCGAGAGACCCAGTACTTC. Protein sequence: CASSLRVAGVQFRETQYF. The full variable domain, rest sourced from reference TRBV28 and TRBJ2-5, is DVKVTQSSRYLVKRTGEKVFLECVQDMDHENMFWYRQDPGLGLRLIYFSYDVKMKEKGDIPEGYSVSREKKERFSLILESASTNQTSMYLCASSLRVAGVQFRETQYFGPGTRLLVL.

This sequence joins TRBV19 and TRBJ1-2; 7 bases are shared with TRBD1. This CDR3 comprises 12 residues. J lost 5 bases, V lost 8 bases, and 5 bases had no gene match. CDR1 LNHDA and CDR2 SQIVND come from the germline V gene (reference sequence). The CDR3 region has the DNA TGTGCCAGTCGGGACAGTAGTTATGGCTACACCTTC. This gives the protein CASRDSSYGYTF.

This chain connects TRBV28 to TRBJ2-7; 11 bases align to TRBD2. CDR1 and CDR2 (germline): MDHEN, SYDVKM. This CDR3 has 15 residues. With 4 bases clipped from V and 4 bases from J, the junction kept 6 bases outside the gene matches. CDR3 sequence (DNA): TGTGCCAGCAGTTATGGGGGGACTAGCGGATACGAGCAGTACTTC. Translating gives CASSYGGTSGYEQYF.

V usage is TRBV28 and J usage is TRBJ2-5; tentative D call: TRBD2 (7 bases). This CDR3 has 16 amino acids. V shed 3 bases and J shed 4 bases, with 18 bases lying between them. Germline values: CDR1 MDHEN, CDR2 SYDVKM. For the CDR3, the DNA is TGTGCCAGCAGTTTTAGGGCGGGGGCCTTAGGAGAGACCCAGTACTTC. Amino acids: CASSFRAGALGETQYF.